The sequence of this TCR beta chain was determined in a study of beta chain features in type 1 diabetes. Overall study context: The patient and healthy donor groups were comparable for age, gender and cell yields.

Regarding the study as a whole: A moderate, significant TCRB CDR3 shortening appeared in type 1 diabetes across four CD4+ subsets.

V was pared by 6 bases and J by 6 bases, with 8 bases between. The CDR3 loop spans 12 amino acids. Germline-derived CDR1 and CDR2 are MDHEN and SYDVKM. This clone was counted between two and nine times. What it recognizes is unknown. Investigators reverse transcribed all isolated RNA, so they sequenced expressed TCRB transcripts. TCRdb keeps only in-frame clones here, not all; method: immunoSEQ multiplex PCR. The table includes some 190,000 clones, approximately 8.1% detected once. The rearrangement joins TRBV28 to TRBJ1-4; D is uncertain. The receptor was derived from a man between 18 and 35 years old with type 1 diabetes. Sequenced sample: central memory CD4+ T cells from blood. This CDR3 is CASRVRDEKLFF. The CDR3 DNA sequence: TGTGCCAGCAGGGTACGGGATGAAAAACTGTTTTTT. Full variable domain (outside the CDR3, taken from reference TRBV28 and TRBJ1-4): DVKVTQSSRYLVKRTGEKVFLECVQDMDHENMFWYRQDPGLGLRLIYFSYDVKMKEKGDIPEGYSVSREKKERFSLILESASTNQTSMYLCASRVRDEKLFFGSGTQLSVL.